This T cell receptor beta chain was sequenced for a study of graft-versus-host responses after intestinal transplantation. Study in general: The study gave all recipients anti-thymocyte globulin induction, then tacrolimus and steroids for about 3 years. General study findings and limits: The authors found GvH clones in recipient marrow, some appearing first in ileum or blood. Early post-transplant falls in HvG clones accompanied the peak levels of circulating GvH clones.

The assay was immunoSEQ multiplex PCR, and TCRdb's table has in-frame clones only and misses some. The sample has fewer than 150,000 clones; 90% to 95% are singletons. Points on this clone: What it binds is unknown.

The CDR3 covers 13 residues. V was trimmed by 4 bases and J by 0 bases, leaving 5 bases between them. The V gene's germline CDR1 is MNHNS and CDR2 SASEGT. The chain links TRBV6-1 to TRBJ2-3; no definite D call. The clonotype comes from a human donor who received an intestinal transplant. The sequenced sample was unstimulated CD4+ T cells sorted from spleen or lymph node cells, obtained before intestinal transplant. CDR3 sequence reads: CASSGGSTDTQYF. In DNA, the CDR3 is TGTGCCAGCAGTGGGGGTAGCACAGATACGCAGTATTTT.